The TCR beta chain described here comes from a study of OX40 agonist ivuxolimab in advanced cancers. With regard to the full study: The costimulatory receptor OX40 (CD134) was targeted by ivuxolimab, a fully human IgG2 agonistic monoclonal antibody. Intravenous ivuxolimab was administered to patients every 2 weeks at six dose levels: 0.01, 0.1, 0.3, 1.5, 3 and 10 mg/kg. Of the approximately 50 dose-escalation patients, hepatocellular carcinoma was present in about 20, melanoma in about 15, renal cell carcinoma in 9 and head and neck cancer in 9. A male proportion of 82.7% and a mean age of 60 years, ranging from 23 to 79, were recorded for the dose-escalation cohort. Prior anti-PD-1, anti-PD-L1 or anti-CTLA-4 therapy was permitted, and approximately 40% of dose-escalation patients had received checkpoint inhibitors. Partial responses occurred in three dose-escalation patients, of whom one had hepatocellular carcinoma and two had cutaneous melanoma. The point of sequencing TCRbeta in the periphery was to test whether ivuxolimab changed TCR sequence diversity and drove clonal T-cell expansion. The paper describes the monotherapy dose-escalation part (N ≈ 51 patients) of the phase I trial of ivuxolimab. Broader findings and caveats from the paper: Partial responders in the 0.1-3.0 mg/kg groups had among the lowest normalized peripheral clonal expansion, especially among CD8+ T cells. At doses of 0.1 to 3.0 mg/kg, clonal expansion of both CD4+ and CD8+ blood T cells was observed from baseline to week 6. On average, CD8+ T cells showed more expanded clones than CD4+ T cells after ivuxolimab. Low levels of normalized T-cell clonal expansion were also seen in some patients who did not respond. Antigen specificity was not determined for the clonally expanded peripheral T cells.

The CDR3 has 12 amino acids, counting the end cysteine and phenylalanine. This entry keeps only the CDR3 DNA: 36 bases, framed from base 1. V is reduced by 6 bases and J by 2 bases, leaving a spacing of 10 bases between them. The germline V gene supplies CDR1 SQVTM and CDR2 ANQGSEA. For sequencing of the TCRbeta CDR3 region, genomic DNA was extracted from the sorted cells. TCRbeta CDR3 regions were sequenced using the immunoSEQ Assay. TCRdb's version of the immuneACCESS table is confined to in-frame rearrangements and falls short of the full clone set. An unresolved V gene accounts for under half of the shortfall where checked; the remainder is of unknown origin. This sample has 77,000 or so clones in its table, and approximately 89% of those were observed once. The top ten clonotypes cover roughly 0.68% of the sample. The trial excluded patients who had a history of autoimmune disease or who were on systemic immunosuppression. Peripheral blood for TCR sequencing was drawn from every dose cohort at baseline, at cycle 4 day 1 and at cycle 7 day 1. The samples were drawn from a first-in-human, open-label, multicenter phase I dose-escalation trial of ivuxolimab. Adults with locally advanced or metastatic melanoma, renal cell carcinoma, hepatocellular carcinoma or head and neck squamous cell carcinoma were enrolled in the trial. CD4+ and CD8+ T cells were sorted separately from peripheral blood before TCR sequencing.

As concerns this clone: Its specific antigen is unknown. The sample holds no much larger clone one base away, and base qualities are not on file.

The sequencing here drew on CD4+ or CD8+ T cells sorted from blood, taken in a trial of the OX40 agonist ivuxolimab. The V and J segments used are TRBV29-1 and TRBJ1-2; D gene: possibly TRBD1, on 6 matching bases. This receptor was identified in an adult with an advanced solid tumor such as melanoma, head and neck, liver or kidney cancer. Read as DNA, the sequence is TGCAGCGTCCGGGACACCAACTATGGCTACACCTTC. Its protein reads: CSVRDTNYGYTF.